Presented here are 3 T cell receptor beta chains from one specimen sequenced in a study of T cells in Graves' hyperthyroidism and ophthalmopathy. RNA transcripts provided the source from which TCR beta CDR3 regions were amplified. Carried out on the TCR CDR3, a first-round RT-PCR used the HTBI primer set. TCRdb ran MiXCR on the multiplex PCR reads and lists one entry per CDR3 protein. Of fewer than 400,000 distinct CDR3 sequences in the sample, 16% were seen once. Source material: blood. Receptor source: a young man with Graves' hyperthyroidism.

V usage is TRBV10-1 and J usage is TRBJ1-4, with unresolved D. This CDR3 comprises 16 residues. Trimming stripped 6 bases from V and 8 bases from J, with 22 bases between. Germline CDR1 WNHNN, CDR2 SYGVQD (reference sequence). The CDR3 region is CASRMKNSYGIEKLFF. The CDR3 DNA reads as TGCGCCAGCAGGATGAAGAACAGCTACGGTATCGAAAAACTGTTTTTT.

J is TRBJ1-1 and V is TRBV24-1; no reliable D call. Germline values: CDR1 KGHDR, CDR2 SFDVKD. The CDR3 totals 13 residues. V gave up 7 bases and J gave up 6 bases, with 14 bases separating them. CDR3 nucleotide sequence: TGTGCCACCAGAAGCGAATCAAACGCTGAAGCTTTCTTT. Protein: CATRSESNAEAFF.

The V call is TRBV5-1, the J call TRBJ2-7; D ambiguous. The CDR3 extends over 13 amino acids. With 4 bases removed from V and 3 bases from J, the gap between germline ends came to 11 bases. Looked up from germline, CDR1 is SGHRS and CDR2 is YFSETQ. In nucleotides, the CDR3 is TGCGCCAGCAGCCCCACTGAGTACTACGAGCAGTACTTC. Protein sequence: CASSPTEYYEQYF.